What follows describes a single TCR beta chain. The length of the CDR3 is 13 residues. Germline V gene data show CDR1 as SGHDN and CDR2 as FVKESK. TCRdb reprocessed the 5' RACE reads and reports one entry per CDR3 protein, with no DNA. The sample totals about 380,000 distinct CDR3 sequences. The entry originates in a study of monozygotic twins with inflammatory bowel disease. The source material was blood. The gene calls are TRBV14 and TRBJ2-2. This sequence was found in a human donor with ulcerative colitis or Crohn's disease, or a healthy co-twin of an affected twin (not recorded which). This chain's CDR3 is CASSQVRTGELFF. The variable domain in full, completed from reference TRBV14 and TRBJ2-2, reads EAGVTQFPSHSVIEKGQTVTLRCDPISGHDNLYWYRRVMGKEIKFLLHFVKESKQDESGMPNNRFLAERTGGTYSTLKVQPAELEDSGVYFCASSQVRTGELFFGEGSRLTVL.